The 24 T cell receptor beta chains below come from one sample, sequenced in a study of CD8 T cells in Susac syndrome. Random hexamers primed reverse transcription of about 0.45 to 1 ug RNA. Using its own MiXCR run on the immunoSEQ multiplex PCR reads, TCRdb lists one record per CDR3 protein. The table has some 130,000 distinct CDR3 sequences, roughly 95% seen once. The specimen sequenced was CD4+ T cells from PBMCs. These receptors all stem from a human donor in good health.

V and J are TRBV18 and TRBJ1-1, with TRBD1 matching 10 bases. Germline V gene sequence: CDR1 KGHSH, CDR2 LQKENI. There are 15 residues in the CDR3. Losses at the gene ends were 4 bases for V and 10 bases for J; bases not matched to a gene: 12. CDR3 region: CASSLAGTGDVGAFF. The CDR3 nucleotides are TGTGCCAGCTCACTTGCCGGGACAGGGGACGTCGGAGCTTTCTTT.

The CDR3 here is CASTPRAGGGGYTF. DNA for the CDR3: TGTGCCAGCACCCCAAGAGCAGGGGGCGGTGGCTACACCTTC. This chain connects TRBV28 to TRBJ1-2; 8 bases line up with TRBD1. Trimming at V came to 7 bases and at J to 7 bases, leaving 11 bases not matched to a gene. This CDR3 region has 14 residues. Germline V gives CDR1 MDHEN, CDR2 SYDVKM.

The chain couples TRBV19 to TRBJ1-2, with 8 bases identical to TRBD1. The CDR3 is made up of 14 amino acids. Per germline, CDR1 LNHDA and CDR2 SQIVND (reference sequence). V lost 7 bases, J lost 5 bases, and 9 bases stayed unmatched. CDR3 sequence reads: CASNSGTGPYGYTF. The CDR3 region has the DNA TGTGCCAGTAACTCCGGGACAGGTCCTTATGGCTACACCTTC.

The rearrangement joins TRBV29-1 to TRBJ2-6; 7 nucleotides match TRBD1. V lost 7 bases and J lost 1; bases outside the gene matches: 1. This CDR3 has 13 residues. Germline loops: CDR1 SQVTM, CDR2 ANQGSEA. Here the CDR3 reads CSARGSGANVLTF. CDR3 coding DNA: TGCAGCGCCAGGGGGTCTGGGGCCAACGTCCTGACTTTC.

This chain links TRBV2 with TRBJ1-5; no reliable D call. This CDR3 has 13 amino acids. With 6 bases removed from V and 4 bases from J, the gap between germline ends came to 10 bases. Germline V gene data show CDR1 as SNHLY and CDR2 as FYNNEI. Here the CDR3 reads CASSGIVNQPQHF. CDR3 nucleotide sequence: TGTGCCAGCAGCGGGATCGTAAATCAGCCCCAGCATTTT.

The chain joins TRBV19 to TRBJ2-7, with 10 bases that match TRBD1. Germline-derived CDR1 and CDR2 are LNHDA and SQIVND (reference sequence). The CDR3 runs 16 residues. V dropped 4 bases and J dropped 6; count of bases not matched to a gene: 12. CDR3 coding DNA: TGTGCCAGTAGTACCACAGACAGGGGGCAGGTCCGCGAGCAGTACTTC. Translated: CASSTTDRGQVREQYF.

The chain has TRBV19 and TRBJ1-1; 9 bases align to TRBD1. This CDR3 has 11 residues. Germline V gene data show CDR1 as LNHDA and CDR2 as SQIVND (reference sequence). V dropped 9 bases and J dropped 8; count of bases not matched to a gene: 4. The CDR3, as DNA: TGTGCCAGCATCGACAGGGGGGAAGCTTTCTTT. Translation: CASIDRGEAFF.

This clonotype was recorded only once. This chain's CDR3 is CASSLNLELYEQYF. The CDR3 region has the DNA TGCGCCAGCAGCTTGAACCTAGAACTCTACGAGCAGTACTTC. The V gene is TRBV5-1, the J gene TRBJ2-7; D unresolved. V dropped 1 base and J dropped 3 bases, with 11 bases sitting between them. In germline, CDR1 is SGHRS, CDR2 YFSETQ. The CDR3 contains 14 residues. The whole variable domain, remainder taken from reference TRBV5-1 and TRBJ2-7, is KAGVTQTPRYLIKTRGQQVTLSCSPISGHRSVSWYQQTPGQGLQFLFEYFSETQRNKGNFPGRFSGRQFSNSRSEMNVSTLELGDSALYLCASSLNLELYEQYFGPGTRLTVT.

This clonotype came up once. This sequence joins TRBV30 and TRBJ2-7; D may be TRBD1 (5 bases). Germline CDR1 reads GTSNPN; CDR2 reads SVGIG (reference sequence). The length of the CDR3 is 13 residues. The V end lost 2 bases, the J end lost 5 bases, and 13 bases lay between the germline ends. Here the CDR3 reads CAWSSQGNNEQYF. CDR3 DNA: TGTGCCTGGAGTTCTCAGGGAAATAACGAGCAGTACTTC.

This chain links TRBV6-5 with TRBJ1-1; D uncertain. Trimming stripped 5 bases from V and 0 bases from J, with 10 bases between. The CDR3 is 14 residues long. The germline gives CDR1 MNHEY, CDR2 SVGAGI. DNA for the CDR3: TGTGCCAGCAGTGAGGACGGAGTGAACACTGAAGCTTTCTTT. It codes for CASSEDGVNTEAFF.

CDR3 DNA: TGCAGCGCCGAAGGTACCGGGACAGGTGCCTACGAGCAGTACTTC. Translation: CSAEGTGTGAYEQYF. The V call is TRBV29-1, the J call TRBJ2-7; 8 bases match TRBD1. The CDR3 loop spans 15 amino acids. Trimming cost V 7 bases and J 2 bases; bases outside gene matches: 13. Germline CDR1 SQVTM, CDR2 ANQGSEA.

The chain is built from TRBV5-1 and TRBJ1-3; 7 bases align to TRBD1. The V gene end was trimmed by 4 bases and the J gene end by 4 bases; junction bases not matched to a gene: 5. CDR3 size: 14 residues. Per the germline V gene, CDR1 is SGHRS and CDR2 is YFSETQ. CDR3 protein: CASSTQGPGNTIYF. The CDR3 DNA reads TGCGCCAGCAGCACACAGGGGCCCGGAAACACCATATATTTT.

The chain has TRBV7-2 and TRBJ2-1, with 10 bases aligning to TRBD1. The CDR3 is 15 amino acids. Per the germline V gene, CDR1 is SGHTA and CDR2 is FQGNSA. Trimming took 5 bases from V and 9 from J; bases not matched to a gene: 10. In DNA, the CDR3 is TGTGCCAGCAGCATGACAGGGGGCTATGGCGGTGAGCAGTTCTTC. Encoded protein: CASSMTGGYGGEQFF.

This chain connects TRBV7-2 to TRBJ2-5; 9 bases fit TRBD2. Germline lookup yields CDR1 SGHTA and CDR2 FQGNSA. V was clipped by 8 bases and J by 5 bases; unmatched bases: 9. The CDR3 has 14 amino acids. The CDR3 reads CASGWGTSRETQYF. CDR3 nucleotide sequence: TGTGCCAGCGGATGGGGGACTAGCAGGGAGACCCAGTACTTC.

The chain uses TRBV12-3 or TRBV12-4 and TRBJ2-3, with 7 bases lining up with TRBD2. V gave up 5 bases and J gave up 0 bases; unmatched junction bases: 5. This CDR3 comprises 15 residues. CDR3: CASSTLAASTDTQYF. Here the CDR3 DNA reads TGTGCCAGCAGTACCCTAGCGGCGAGCACAGATACGCAGTATTTT.

V usage is TRBV6-1 and J usage is TRBJ2-5; D unresolved. The CDR3 loop spans 11 amino acids. CDR1 and CDR2 from the germline V gene are MNHNS and SASEGT. The V end was cut by 5 bases, the J end by 3 bases, with 4 bases between. CDR3 residues: CASSHKETQYF. For the CDR3, the DNA is TGTGCCAGCAGTCATAAAGAGACCCAGTACTTC.

The chain uses TRBV6-4 and TRBJ2-4, with D perhaps being TRBD1 or TRBD2 (6 bases each). Germline assignment: CDR1 MRHNA and CDR2 SNTAGT. The CDR3 totals 15 residues. V was trimmed by 3 bases and J by 2 bases, leaving 11 bases between them. The CDR3 loop reads CASSERGDTKNIQYF. CDR3 in DNA: TGTGCCAGCAGTGAAAGGGGGGATACCAAAAACATTCAGTACTTC.

The rearrangement joins TRBV19 to TRBJ2-7; maybe TRBD1 (6 bases). Germline values: CDR1 LNHDA, CDR2 SQIVND (reference sequence). The CDR3 is 14 residues long. V was cut by 5 bases and J by 4 bases, with 15 bases left in between. This CDR3 reads CASSPRGGSYEQYF. CDR3 sequence (DNA): TGTGCCAGTAGTCCTCGAGGGGGTTCTTACGAGCAGTACTTC.

The chain links TRBV6-6 to TRBJ1-5; TRBD1 aligns across 11 bases. Looked up from germline, CDR1 is MNHNY and CDR2 is SVGAGI (reference sequence). The V segment lost 6 bases and the J segment 5 bases; nucleotides outside the gene matches: 9. This CDR3 is 16 amino acids long. The CDR3 nucleotides read TGTGCCAGCAGCCATGGACAGGGGGCTCGTTATCAGCCCCAGCATTTT. Its translation is CASSHGQGARYQPQHF.

The chain couples TRBV28 to TRBJ1-1, with D perhaps TRBD1 (5 bases). The CDR3 runs 16 residues. V was trimmed by 6 bases and J by 2 bases, leaving 19 bases between them. Germline V gives CDR1 MDHEN, CDR2 SYDVKM. CDR3 sequence (DNA): TGTGCCAGCAGGCCCGCCCGGGGGAGTATTAACACTGAAGCTTTCTTT. It encodes CASRPARGSINTEAFF.

The chain has TRBV20-1 and TRBJ2-7, with D possibly matching TRBD1 (5 bases). The V gene lost 6 bases and the J gene lost 0 bases, with 12 bases spanning the gap. The CDR3 has 13 amino acids. Germline-derived CDR1 and CDR2 are DFQATT and SNEGSKA (reference sequence). CDR3 nucleotide sequence: TGCAGTGCCCACCGGCAGGGCTCCTACGAGCAGTACTTC. This codes for CSAHRQGSYEQYF.

The V and J genes are TRBV15 and TRBJ1-2; unclear D gene. The CDR3 loop spans 13 amino acids. Between the trimmed V and J ends, which lost 8 bases and 4 bases, there was a span of 14 bases. Looked up from germline, CDR1 is LNHNV and CDR2 is YYDKDF (reference sequence). The CDR3 protein is CATAPGRTYGYTF. In DNA form, the CDR3 reads TGTGCCACCGCGCCGGGCAGGACCTATGGCTACACCTTC.

The V and J genes are TRBV20-1 and TRBJ2-1; TRBD2 matches 9 bases. The CDR3 consists of 15 residues. V lost 5 bases to trimming and J lost 7 bases; unmatched junction nucleotides: 12. Looked up from germline, CDR1 is DFQATT and CDR2 is SNEGSKA (reference sequence). The CDR3 DNA sequence: TGCAGTGCTGGTAGCGGGAGTAATACCGGGAATGAGCAGTTCTTC. Translating gives CSAGSGSNTGNEQFF.

The chain has TRBV6-5 and TRBJ2-2; D might be TRBD2 (5 bases). The CDR3 totals 19 residues. Trimming removed 3 bases at V and 4 bases at J, with 24 bases between. CDR1 MNHEY and CDR2 SVGAGI come from the germline V gene. CDR3 DNA: TGTGCCAGCAGTTATAAGCTCGCAGTACTAGGAGGTCGCACCGGGGAGCTGTTTTTT. Translated: CASSYKLAVLGGRTGELFF.